This entry is about one T cell receptor (beta chain). This record belongs to a study of blood T cell repertoires in COVID-19. V was pared by 3 bases and J by 8 bases, with 16 bases between. Germline CDR1 is SEHNR and CDR2 is FQNEAQ (reference sequence). The CDR3 is made up of 14 amino acids. Method: immunoSEQ multiplex PCR; TCRdb's copy keeps in-frame clones and lacks some. This sample has approximately 160,000 clones, with roughly 80% found just once. The TCR originated in a woman of 80 years or more with acute or convalescent COVID-19. Material for sequencing was peripheral blood. The chain couples TRBV7-9 to TRBJ1-1; D is uncertain. The CDR3, as DNA: TGTGCCAGCAGCTTCGGTTACCTCTCCGCGGAAGCTTTCTTT. It is translated as CASSFGYLSAEAFF.